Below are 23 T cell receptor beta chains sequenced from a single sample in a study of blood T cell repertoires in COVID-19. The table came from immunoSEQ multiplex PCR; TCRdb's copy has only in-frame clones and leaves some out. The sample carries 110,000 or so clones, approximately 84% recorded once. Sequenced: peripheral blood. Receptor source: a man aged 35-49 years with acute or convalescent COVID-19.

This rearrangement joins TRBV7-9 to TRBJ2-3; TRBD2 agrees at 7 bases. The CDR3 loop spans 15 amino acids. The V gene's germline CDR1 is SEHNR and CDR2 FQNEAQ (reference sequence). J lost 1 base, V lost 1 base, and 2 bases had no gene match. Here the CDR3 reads CASSLGLAGTDTQYF. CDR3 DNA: TGTGCCAGCAGCTTAGGGCTAGCGGGCACAGATACGCAGTATTTT. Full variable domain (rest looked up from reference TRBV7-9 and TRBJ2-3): DTGVSQNPRHKITKRGQNVTFRCDPISEHNRLYWYRQTLGQGPEFLTYFQNEAQLEKSRLLSDRFSAERPKGSFSTLEIQRTEQGDSAMYLCASSLGLAGTDTQYFGPGTRLTVL.

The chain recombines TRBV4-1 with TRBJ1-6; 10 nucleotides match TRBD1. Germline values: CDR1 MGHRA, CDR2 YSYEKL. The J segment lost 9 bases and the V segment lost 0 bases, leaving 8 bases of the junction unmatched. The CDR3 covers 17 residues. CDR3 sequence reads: CASSQEGDRGTGSPLHF. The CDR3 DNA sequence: TGCGCCAGCAGCCAAGAAGGGGACAGGGGAACAGGTTCACCCCTCCACTTT.

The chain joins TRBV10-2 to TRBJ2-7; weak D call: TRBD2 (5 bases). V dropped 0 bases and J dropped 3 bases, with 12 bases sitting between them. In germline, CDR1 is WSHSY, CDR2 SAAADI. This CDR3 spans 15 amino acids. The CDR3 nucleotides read TGCGCCAGCAGTGAGTCTTGGGCTAGCCGCTACGAGCAGTACTTC. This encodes CASSESWASRYEQYF.

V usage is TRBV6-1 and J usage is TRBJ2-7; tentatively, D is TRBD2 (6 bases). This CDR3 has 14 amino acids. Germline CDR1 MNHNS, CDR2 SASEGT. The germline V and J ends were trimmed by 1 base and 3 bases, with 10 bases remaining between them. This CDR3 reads CASSEGGELYEQYF. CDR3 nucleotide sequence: TGTGCCAGCAGTGAAGGGGGGGAGCTCTACGAGCAGTACTTC.

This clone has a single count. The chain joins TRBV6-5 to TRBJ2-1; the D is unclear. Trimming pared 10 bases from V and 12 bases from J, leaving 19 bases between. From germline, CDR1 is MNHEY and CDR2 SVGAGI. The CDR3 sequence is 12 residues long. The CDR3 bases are TGTGCCACACCATCGACCGGGTTTGGGCAGTTCTTC. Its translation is CATPSTGFGQFF.

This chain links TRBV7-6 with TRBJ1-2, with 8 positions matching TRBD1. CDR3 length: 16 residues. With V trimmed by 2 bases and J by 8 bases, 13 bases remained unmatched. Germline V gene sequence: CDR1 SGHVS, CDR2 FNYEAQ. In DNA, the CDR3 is TGTGCCAGCAGCTTAACCAATCCCGGGACAGGAGGCGGCTACACCTTC. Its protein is CASSLTNPGTGGGYTF.

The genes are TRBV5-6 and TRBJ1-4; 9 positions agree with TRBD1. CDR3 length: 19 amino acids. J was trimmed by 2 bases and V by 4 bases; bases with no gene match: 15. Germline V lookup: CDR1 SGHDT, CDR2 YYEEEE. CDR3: CASSGTMGQGVGTNEKLFF. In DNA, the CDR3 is TGTGCCAGCAGCGGAACGATGGGACAGGGCGTGGGGACTAATGAAAAACTGTTTTTT. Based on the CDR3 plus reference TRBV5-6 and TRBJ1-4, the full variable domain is DAGVTQSPTHLIKTRGQQVTLRCSPKSGHDTVSWYQQALGQGPQFIFQYYEEEERQRGNFPDRFSGHQFPNYSSELNVNALLLGDSALYLCASSGTMGQGVGTNEKLFFGSGTQLSVL.

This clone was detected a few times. The CDR3 loop is CASSPGSQRIQETQYF. The CDR3 nucleotides are TGTGCCAGTTCCCCGGGATCCCAACGGATCCAAGAGACCCAGTACTTC. The J gene is TRBJ2-5, the V gene TRBV19; possibly TRBD2 for D (5 bases). V lost 8 bases and J lost 1, with 20 bases in between. Germline values: CDR1 LNHDA, CDR2 SQIVND (reference sequence). The CDR3 has 16 residues.

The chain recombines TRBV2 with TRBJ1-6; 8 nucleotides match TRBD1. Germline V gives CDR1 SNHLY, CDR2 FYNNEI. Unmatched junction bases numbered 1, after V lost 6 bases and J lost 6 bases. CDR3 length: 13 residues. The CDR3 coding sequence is TGTGCCAGCAGGGGACAGGCTAATTCACCCCTCCACTTT. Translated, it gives CASRGQANSPLHF.

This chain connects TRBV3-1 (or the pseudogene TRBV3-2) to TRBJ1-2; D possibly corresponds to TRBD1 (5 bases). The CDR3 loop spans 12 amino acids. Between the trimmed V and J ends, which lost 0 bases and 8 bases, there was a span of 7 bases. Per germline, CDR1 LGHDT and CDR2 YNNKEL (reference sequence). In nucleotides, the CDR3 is TGTGCCAGCAGCCAAGATAAGGGGGGCTACACCTTC. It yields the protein CASSQDKGGYTF.

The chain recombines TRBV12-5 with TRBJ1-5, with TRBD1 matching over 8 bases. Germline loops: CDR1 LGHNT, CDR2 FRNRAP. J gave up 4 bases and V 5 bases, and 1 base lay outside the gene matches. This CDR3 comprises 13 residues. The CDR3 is CASGRQGNQPQHF. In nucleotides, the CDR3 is TGTGCTAGTGGTCGACAGGGGAATCAGCCCCAGCATTTT.

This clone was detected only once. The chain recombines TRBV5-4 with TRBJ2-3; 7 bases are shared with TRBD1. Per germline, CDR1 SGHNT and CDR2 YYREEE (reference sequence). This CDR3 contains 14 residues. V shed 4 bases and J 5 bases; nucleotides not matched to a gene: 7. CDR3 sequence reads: CASSPDRVRDTQYF. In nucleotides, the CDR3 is TGTGCCAGCAGCCCTGACAGGGTCAGAGATACGCAGTATTTT.

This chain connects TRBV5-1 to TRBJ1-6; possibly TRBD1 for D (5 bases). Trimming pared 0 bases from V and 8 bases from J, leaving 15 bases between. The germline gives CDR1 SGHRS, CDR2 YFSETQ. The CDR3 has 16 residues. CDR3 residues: CASSLDGPQGYSPLHF. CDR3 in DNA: TGCGCCAGCAGCTTGGATGGGCCTCAGGGTTATTCACCCCTCCACTTT.

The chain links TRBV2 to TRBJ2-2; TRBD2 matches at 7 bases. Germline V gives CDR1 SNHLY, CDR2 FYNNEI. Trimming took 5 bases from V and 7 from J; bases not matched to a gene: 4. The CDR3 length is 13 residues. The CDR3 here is CASSRTRNGELFF. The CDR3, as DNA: TGTGCCAGCAGTAGGACTAGGAACGGGGAGCTGTTTTTT. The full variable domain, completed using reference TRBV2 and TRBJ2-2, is EPEVTQTPSHQVTQMGQEVILRCVPISNHLYFYWYRQILGQKVEFLVSFYNNEISEKSEIFDDQFSVERPDGSNFTLKIRSTKLEDSAMYFCASSRTRNGELFFGEGSRLTVL.

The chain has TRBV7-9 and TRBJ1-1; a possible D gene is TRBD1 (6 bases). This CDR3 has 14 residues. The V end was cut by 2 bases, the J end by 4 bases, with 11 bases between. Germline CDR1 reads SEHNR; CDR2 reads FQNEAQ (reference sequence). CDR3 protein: CASSLLQGSTEAFF. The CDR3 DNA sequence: TGTGCCAGCAGCTTATTACAGGGTAGCACTGAAGCTTTCTTT. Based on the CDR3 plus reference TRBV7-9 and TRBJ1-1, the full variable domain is DTGVSQNPRHKITKRGQNVTFRCDPISEHNRLYWYRQTLGQGPEFLTYFQNEAQLEKSRLLSDRFSAERPKGSFSTLEIQRTEQGDSAMYLCASSLLQGSTEAFFGQGTRLTVV.

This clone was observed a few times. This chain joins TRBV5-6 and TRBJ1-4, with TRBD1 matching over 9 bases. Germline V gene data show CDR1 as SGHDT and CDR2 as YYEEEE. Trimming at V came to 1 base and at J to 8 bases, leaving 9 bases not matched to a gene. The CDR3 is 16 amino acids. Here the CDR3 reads CASSLHRGLVGEKLFF. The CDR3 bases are TGTGCCAGCAGCTTGCACAGGGGGCTCGTTGGGGAAAAACTGTTTTTT.

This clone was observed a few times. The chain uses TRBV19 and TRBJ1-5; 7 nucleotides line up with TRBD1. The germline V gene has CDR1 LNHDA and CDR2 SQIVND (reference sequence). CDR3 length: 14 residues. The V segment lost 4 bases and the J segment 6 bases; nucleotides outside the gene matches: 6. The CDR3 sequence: CASSTTGLSQPQHF. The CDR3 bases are TGTGCCAGTAGTACGACAGGGTTATCTCAGCCCCAGCATTTT.

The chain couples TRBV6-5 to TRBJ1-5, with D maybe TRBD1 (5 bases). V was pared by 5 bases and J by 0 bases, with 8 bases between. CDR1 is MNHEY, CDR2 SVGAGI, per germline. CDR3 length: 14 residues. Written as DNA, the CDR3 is TGTGCCAGCAGTCGGGGGGATAGCAATCAGCCCCAGCATTTT. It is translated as CASSRGDSNQPQHF.

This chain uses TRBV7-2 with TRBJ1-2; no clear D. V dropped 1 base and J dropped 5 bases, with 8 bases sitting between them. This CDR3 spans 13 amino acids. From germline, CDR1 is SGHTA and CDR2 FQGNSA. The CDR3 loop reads CASSLGQSYGYTF. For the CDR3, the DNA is TGTGCCAGCAGCTTAGGGCAGTCTTATGGCTACACCTTC.

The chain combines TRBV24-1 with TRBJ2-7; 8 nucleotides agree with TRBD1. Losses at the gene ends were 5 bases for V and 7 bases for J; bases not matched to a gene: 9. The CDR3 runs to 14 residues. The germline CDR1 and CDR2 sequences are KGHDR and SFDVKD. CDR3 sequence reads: CATSGGQVEGEQYF. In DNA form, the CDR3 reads TGTGCCACCAGTGGGGGACAGGTCGAGGGTGAGCAGTACTTC.

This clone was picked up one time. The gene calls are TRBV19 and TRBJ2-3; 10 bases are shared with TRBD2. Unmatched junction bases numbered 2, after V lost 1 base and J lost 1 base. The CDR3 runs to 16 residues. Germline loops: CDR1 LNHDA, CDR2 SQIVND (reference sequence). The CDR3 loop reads CASSIGLAGGTDTQYF. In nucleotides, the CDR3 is TGTGCCAGTAGTATAGGGCTAGCGGGGGGCACAGATACGCAGTATTTT.

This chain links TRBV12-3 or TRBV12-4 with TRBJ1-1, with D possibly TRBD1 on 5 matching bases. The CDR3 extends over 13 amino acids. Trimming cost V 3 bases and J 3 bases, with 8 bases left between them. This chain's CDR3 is CASSFDSYTEAFF. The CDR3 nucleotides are TGTGCCAGCAGTTTTGACAGTTACACTGAAGCTTTCTTT.

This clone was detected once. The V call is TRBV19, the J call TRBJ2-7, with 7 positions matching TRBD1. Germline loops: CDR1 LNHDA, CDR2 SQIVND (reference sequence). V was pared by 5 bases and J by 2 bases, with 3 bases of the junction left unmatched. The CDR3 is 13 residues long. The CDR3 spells CASSPTGAYEQYF. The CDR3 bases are TGTGCCAGTAGTCCCACAGGGGCCTACGAGCAGTACTTC.